The sequence of this T cell receptor (beta chain) was determined in a study of blood T cell repertoires in COVID-19. At the level of the study: Spain, Italy and the United States supplied samples that represented acute and convalescent COVID-19. In each case, the material was cDNA or gDNA derived from T cells, B-cell-depleted T cells, or PBMCs.

Enrollment of patients from Seattle took place during active infection, with longitudinal follow-up. Germline lookup yields CDR1 LNHDA and CDR2 SQIVND (reference sequence). The CDR3 extends over 16 amino acids. V lost 3 bases to trimming and J lost 0 bases; unmatched junction nucleotides: 4. As processed by the authors: The assay estimated nucleated cells by amplifying reference gene primers. Only in-frame clones appear in the TCRdb table, and some are missing; sequencing was by immunoSEQ multiplex PCR. That table supplies the V and J calls and clone size; D and trimming were determined from the DNA. The data contain hundreds of thousands of clones, approximately 88% of them singletons.

V usage is TRBV19 and J usage is TRBJ2-1; 8 bases align to TRBD2. The receptor was derived from a woman in her 30s with COVID-19, enrolled during active disease. The sample taken for sequencing was peripheral blood. CDR3 sequence (DNA): TGTGCCAGTAGTATTTACAGCGGGAGCTCCTACAATGAGCAGTTCTTC. Amino acids: CASSIYSGSSYNEQFF.